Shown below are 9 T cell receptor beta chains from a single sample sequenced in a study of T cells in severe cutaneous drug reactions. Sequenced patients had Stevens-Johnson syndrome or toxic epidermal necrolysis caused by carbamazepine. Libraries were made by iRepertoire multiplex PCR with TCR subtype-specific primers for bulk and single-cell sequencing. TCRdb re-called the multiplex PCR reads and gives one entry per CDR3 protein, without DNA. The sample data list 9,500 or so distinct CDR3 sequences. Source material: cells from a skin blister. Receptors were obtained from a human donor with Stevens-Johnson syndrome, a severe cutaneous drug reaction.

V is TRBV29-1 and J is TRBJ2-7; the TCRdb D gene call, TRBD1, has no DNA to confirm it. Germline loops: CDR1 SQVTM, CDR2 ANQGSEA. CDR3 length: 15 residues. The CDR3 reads CSASGTRPLNYEQYF.

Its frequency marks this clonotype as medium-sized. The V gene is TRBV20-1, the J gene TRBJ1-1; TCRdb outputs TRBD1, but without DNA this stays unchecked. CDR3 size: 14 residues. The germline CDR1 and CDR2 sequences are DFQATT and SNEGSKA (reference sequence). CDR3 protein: CSARGDSLNTEAFF.

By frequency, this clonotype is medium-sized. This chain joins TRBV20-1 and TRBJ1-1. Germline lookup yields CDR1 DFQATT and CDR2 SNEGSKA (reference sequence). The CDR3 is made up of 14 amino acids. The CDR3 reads CSARGEELNTEAFF.

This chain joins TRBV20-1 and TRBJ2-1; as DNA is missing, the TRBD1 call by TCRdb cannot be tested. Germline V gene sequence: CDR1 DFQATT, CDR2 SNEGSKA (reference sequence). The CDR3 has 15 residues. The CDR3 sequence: CSARSGQGGSGEQFF.

This CDR3 reads CSVEVTFGNSYNEQFF. V is TRBV29-1 and J is TRBJ2-1. The CDR3 length is 16 residues. Germline CDR1 SQVTM, CDR2 ANQGSEA.

CDR3 sequence reads: CSARRGAENIQYF. This rearrangement joins TRBV20-1 to TRBJ2-4; TCRdb returns TRBD1, unconfirmable since there is no DNA. This CDR3 has 13 amino acids. CDR1 is DFQATT, CDR2 SNEGSKA, per germline (reference sequence).

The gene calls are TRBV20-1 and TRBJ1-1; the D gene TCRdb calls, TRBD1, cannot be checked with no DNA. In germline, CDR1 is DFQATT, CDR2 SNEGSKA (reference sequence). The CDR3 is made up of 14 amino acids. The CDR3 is CSAGETGLATEAFF.

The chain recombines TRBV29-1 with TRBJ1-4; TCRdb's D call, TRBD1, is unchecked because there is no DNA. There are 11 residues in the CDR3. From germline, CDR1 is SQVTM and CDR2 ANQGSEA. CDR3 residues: CSVWTDEKLFF. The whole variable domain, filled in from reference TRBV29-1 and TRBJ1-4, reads SAVISQKPSRDICQRGTSLTIQCQVDSQVTMMFWYRQQPGQSLTLIATANQGSEATYESGFVIDKFPISRPNLTFSTLTVSNMSPEDSSIYLCSVWTDEKLFFGSGTQLSVL.

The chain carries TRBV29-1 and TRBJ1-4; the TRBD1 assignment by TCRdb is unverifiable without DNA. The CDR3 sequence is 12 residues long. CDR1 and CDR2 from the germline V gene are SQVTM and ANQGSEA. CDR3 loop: CSVEKGDEKLFF.